This T cell receptor beta chain was identified in a study of T cell repertoires in cytomegalovirus infection. Study-level information: Matching HLA type, along with CMV infection, was indicated by public TCR beta signatures. Notes on the study in general: The ex vivo response was dominated by HLA-C-restricted CMV-specific TCR beta clonotypes.

This clonotype was found a few times. No antigen is known for it. This CDR3 has 13 residues. CDR1 DFQATT and CDR2 SNEGSKA come from the germline V gene (reference sequence). The V and J ends lost 3 bases and 2 bases, in that order; junction bases with no gene match: 4. TCRdb fed the reads into MiXCR, producing one record per CDR3 protein. In the table there are about 360,000 distinct CDR3 sequences, 18% of which are singletons. Sequencing was done on a sample of PBMCs. This chain uses TRBV20-1 with TRBJ2-7; 7 nucleotides align to TRBD2. The TCR comes from a human donor in good health (CMV status not recorded). Some clones in this sample may be carry-over from other donors' samples. The CDR3 sequence is CSASTSDPYEQYF. CDR3 sequence (DNA): TGCAGTGCTAGCACTAGCGACCCCTACGAGCAGTACTTC.